The rows below give T cell receptor beta chains drawn from one sample of a study of graft-versus-host responses after intestinal transplantation. These TCRs are of unknown antigen specificity. Clones were read by immunoSEQ multiplex PCR, and TCRdb kept only the in-frame ones, dropping some. The profile shows about 96,000 clones, 92% of them singletons. The specimen comprised unstimulated CD4+ T cells sorted from spleen or lymph node cells, sampled before intestinal transplant. These TCRs come from a human donor who received an intestinal transplant. Each CDR3 is given with its conserved first and last residue. The order of the fields is clone size, V gene, J gene, D gene, CDR3 DNA, CDR3 protein. A D gene is named only where the DNA matches it firmly. Not all rows give a size; the values are once, few, many and, for expanded clones, a class.

>once|TRBV9|TRBJ2-1|TRBD2
TGTGCCAGCAGCCGGTCTAGCGGGGGGTACAATGAGCAGTTCTTC
CASSRSSGGYNEQFF
>.|TRBV28|TRBJ1-3|.
TGTGCCAGCAGTTTAGTTGACGGGGTCCCCTCTGGAAACACCATATATTTT
CASSLVDGVPSGNTIYF
>.|TRBV7-4|TRBJ2-7|TRBD1
TGTGCCGGCAGCGCTAGGGACAGCCTCTACGAGCAGTACTTC
CAGSARDSLYEQYF
>.|TRBV6-1|TRBJ2-1|TRBD2
TGTGCCACCACGGCGGGAGGGCCCTACAATGAGCAGTTCTTC
CATTAGGPYNEQFF
>.|TRBV5-1|TRBJ2-3|TRBD1
TGCGCCAGCAGCTTAATCGGACAGGGAGTTCCAGATACGCAGTATTTT
CASSLIGQGVPDTQYF
>.|TRBV7-6|TRBJ1-3|.
TGTGCCAGCAGCTTAGGAACCGAGGTCGGAAACACCATATATTTT
CASSLGTEVGNTIYF
>.|TRBV6-5|TRBJ1-2|TRBD1
TGTGCCAGCAGTTTGGGGACAGGGGGCGCGGGCTATGGCTACACCTTC
CASSLGTGGAGYGYTF
>.|TRBV6-5|TRBJ2-7|TRBD2
TGTGCCAGCAGTTACGGACTAGCGGGAGCTTTAGGCGAGCAGTACTTC
CASSYGLAGALGEQYF
>.|TRBV15|TRBJ2-1|.
TGTGCCACCAGCAGGGGCAGTGGGGGGAATGAGCAGTTCTTC
CATSRGSGGNEQFF
>.|TRBV5-1|TRBJ2-1|.
TGCGCCAGCAGCGAACGAGGGGGGGCTGAGCAGTTCTTC
CASSERGGAEQFF
>.|TRBV7-2|TRBJ2-2|.
TGTGCCAGCAGCAGAGGAGTCGGCGGGGAGCTGTTTTTT
CASSRGVGGELFF
>.|TRBV5-1|TRBJ1-1|.
TGCGCCAGCAGCTTCGGGTCTGGCACTGAAGCTTTCTTT
CASSFGSGTEAFF
>.|TRBV6-5|TRBJ2-1|TRBD2
TGTGCCAGCAGTTCCCCGGGTAGCGGGACTATTGAGCAGTTCTTC
CASSSPGSGTIEQFF
>.|TRBV4-3|TRBJ2-7|TRBD1
TGCGCCAGCAGCCAAGGAAGGACAGGGGACTACGAGCAGTACTTC
CASSQGRTGDYEQYF
>.|TRBV28|TRBJ1-1|.
TGTGCCAGCGAACAACCCAAGAACACTGAAGCTTTCTTT
CASEQPKNTEAFF
>.|TRBV10-3|TRBJ1-2|.
TGTTCTGCGGGTTTTAACTATGGCTACACCTTC
CSAGFNYGYTF
>.|TRBV6-6|TRBJ2-5|TRBD2
TGTGCCAGCAGTTACTCCAGCGGGAGAGGAAGAAAGACCCAGTACTTC
CASSYSSGRGRKTQYF
>.|TRBV6-5|TRBJ1-1|TRBD1
TGTGCCAGCCGGGACAGGAGGATGAACACTGAAGCTTTCTTT
CASRDRRMNTEAFF
>once|TRBV9|TRBJ2-1|TRBD2
TGTGCCAGCAGCAAGACTAGCGGGAGACCCTACAATGAGCAGTTCTTC
CASSKTSGRPYNEQFF
>.|TRBV9|TRBJ2-5|TRBD2
TGTGCCAGCAGCGCCTCGCGGGGGTCCGGACAAGAGACCCAGTACTTC
CASSASRGSGQETQYF
>.|TRBV6-5|TRBJ2-5|.
TGTGCCAGCAGTTACTCGGGGACATCGGCAGAGACCCAGTACTTC
CASSYSGTSAETQYF
>.|TRBV30|TRBJ1-5|TRBD1
TGTGCCTGGGGAGCCGGGACAGGGGGCACCCAGCCCCAGCATTTT
CAWGAGTGGTQPQHF
>.|TRBV5-1|TRBJ2-2|.
TGCGCCAGCAGCTATAGACACGGGGAGCTGTTTTTT
CASSYRHGELFF
>once|TRBV6-6|TRBJ1-5|.
TGTGCCAGCAGTTCGGGGTATAGCAATCAGCCCCAGCATTTT
CASSSGYSNQPQHF
>.|TRBV7-2|TRBJ1-6|TRBD1
TGTGCCAGCGGCGCGGGACAGGGCCGTTCACCCCTCCACTTT
CASGAGQGRSPLHF
>.|TRBV5-1|TRBJ2-7|TRBD1
TGCGCCAGCAGCACGGGACAGGGTAACTACGAGCAGTACTTC
CASSTGQGNYEQYF
>once|TRBV6-1|TRBJ2-2|TRBD2
TGTGCCAGCAGTCGGGAGGGTACCGGGGAGCTGTTTTTT
CASSREGTGELFF
>.|TRBV6-5|TRBJ1-2|TRBD1
TGTGCCAGCAGTTACGGCGGGACAGGGAGTGTAGGGGGCTACACCTTC
CASSYGGTGSVGGYTF
>.|TRBV5-8|TRBJ1-4|.
TGTGCCAGCATCAACGACACCAATGAAAAACTGTTTTTT
CASINDTNEKLFF
>.|TRBV6-6|TRBJ1-2|.
TGTGCCAGCAGACAGAGAAATGGCTACACCTTC
CASRQRNGYTF
>.|TRBV6-1|TRBJ1-3|TRBD1
TGTGCCAGCACTGGCCAGGGGGCTTGGGGAAACACCATATATTTT
CASTGQGAWGNTIYF
>.|TRBV7-9|TRBJ1-1|.
TGTGCCAGCAGCTTGCCGCCGGGGGGAGGTAGGGCTTTCTTT
CASSLPPGGGRAFF
>.|TRBV4-1|TRBJ2-7|TRBD2
TGCGCCAGCAGCCAAGGACTAGCGGGAGGGGTTTTTCCCTACGAGCAGTACTTC
CASSQGLAGGVFPYEQYF
>.|TRBV5-5|TRBJ1-3|.
TGTGCCAGCAGCTTGAGCCCGGCTGGAAACACCATATATTTT
CASSLSPAGNTIYF
>once|TRBV2|TRBJ2-7|.
TGTGCCAGCGCTAGACGCCTTAGCTCCTACGAGCAGTACTTC
CASARRLSSYEQYF
>.|TRBV6-1|TRBJ2-3|TRBD2
TGTGCCAGCAGGTTGGGAGGGCCTCTAGATACGCAGTATTTT
CASRLGGPLDTQYF
>few|TRBV21-1|TRBJ2-1|.
TGTGCCAGCAGCAAAACTAGCTCCTACAATGAGCAGTTCTTC
CASSKTSSYNEQFF
>.|TRBV30|TRBJ2-7|.
TGTGCCTGGAGTGTACGGGGGTACGAGCAGTACTTC
CAWSVRGYEQYF
>.|TRBV7-8|TRBJ2-1|TRBD2
TGTGCCAGCAGCTTCGTAGCGGGAGGGAGAAATGAGCAGTTCTTC
CASSFVAGGRNEQFF
>.|TRBV7-9|TRBJ2-7|.
TGTGCCAGCAGGCTCTACTCAGGTGCCCACGAGCAGTACTTC
CASRLYSGAHEQYF
>.|TRBV5-1|TRBJ1-6|.
TGCGCCAGCAAATTCCCAGGATTGGATTCACCCCTCCACTTT
CASKFPGLDSPLHF
>.|TRBV29-1|TRBJ1-1|.
TGCAGCGTTGACAGGGGCCCGGACACTGAAGCTTTCTTT
CSVDRGPDTEAFF
>few|TRBV19|TRBJ1-1|TRBD1
TGTGCCAGTAGTCACAGACAGGGGGCCCGAAACACTGAAGCTTTCTTT
CASSHRQGARNTEAFF
>.|TRBV9|TRBJ1-1|.
TGTGCCAGCAGCGTAGATGGCCGAAGCGACACTGAAGCTTTCTTT
CASSVDGRSDTEAFF
>.|TRBV18|TRBJ2-7|TRBD1
TGTGCCAGCTCACCCGGACAGGGGATGGGTGAGCAGTACTTC
CASSPGQGMGEQYF
>.|TRBV2|TRBJ2-1|.
TGTGCCAGCCGAGACCCTGGGGCCAATGAGCAGTTCTTC
CASRDPGANEQFF
>.|TRBV5-4|TRBJ1-4|.
TGTGCCAGCAGCTCACCGGGGAAGAACGAAAAACTGTTTTTT
CASSSPGKNEKLFF
>.|TRBV5-8|TRBJ1-6|TRBD1
TGTGCCAGCAGCTTGGGACAGGGGTTGCCACCCCTCCACTTT
CASSLGQGLPPLHF
>.|TRBV6-5|TRBJ1-2|.
TGTGCCAGCTCCGGGGGGGGTAGCTCTAACTATGGCTACACCTTC
CASSGGGSSNYGYTF